This is a list of T cell receptor beta chains from one sample in a study of graft-versus-host responses after intestinal transplantation. Method: immunoSEQ multiplex PCR; TCRdb's copy keeps in-frame clones and lacks some. The table lists 10,000 to 14,000 clones, under 80% of them singletons, with approximately 11% in the top ten. The sample consisted of ileum tissue, taken 23 days after intestinal transplant. The receptors here all came from a human patient who received an intestinal transplant, so some T cells may come from the graft donor. The CDR3 runs from the conserved cysteine through the conserved F or W. D genes are given only for firm matches. Rows give clone size only sometimes, using once, few, many, or a class for an expanded clone.

j_gene,v_gene,abundance,d_gene,CDR3nt,CDR3aa
TRBJ2-7,TRBV4-2,-,TRBD2,TGTGCCAGCAGCCACCTAGGGGTTAGCGGGAGGTTTGACGAGCAGTACTTC,CASSHLGVSGRFDEQYF
TRBJ2-7,TRBV19,-,TRBD2,TGTGCCAGTAGTCCCGGGACTACCTACGAGCAGTACTTC,CASSPGTTYEQYF
TRBJ2-7,TRBV7-6,-,TRBD1,TGTGCCAGCAGCTTGAAGGACAGGATATCCTACGAGCAGTACTTC,CASSLKDRISYEQYF
TRBJ1-3,TRBV9,-,-,TGTGCCAGCAGCGGGAGTGAAAACACCATATATTTT,CASSGSENTIYF
TRBJ2-3,TRBV7-8,-,-,TGTGCCAGCAGCTTAAAGCGGGCCCGCACAGATACGCAGTATTTT,CASSLKRARTDTQYF
TRBJ1-5,TRBV28,-,-,TGTGCCAGCAGTGGGATGGGTTTATATCAGCCCCAGCATTTT,CASSGMGLYQPQHF
TRBJ2-1,TRBV7-2,few,-,TGTGCCAGCAGCTTAGGATCCTACAATGAGCAGTTCTTC,CASSLGSYNEQFF
TRBJ2-2,TRBV4-1,medium-sized,-,TGCGCCAGCAGCCACGGTGGGACCGGGGAGCTGTTTTTT,CASSHGGTGELFF
TRBJ2-5,TRBV9,-,TRBD2,TGTGCCAGCAGCGTACTAGCGGAAGAGACCCAGTACTTC,CASSVLAEETQYF
TRBJ2-7,TRBV4-1,few,-,TGCGCCAGCAGCGGGGGACCATCCTACGAGCAGTACTTC,CASSGGPSYEQYF
TRBJ2-7,TRBV5-1,-,-,TGCGCCAGCAGCTTGGACGTCAGATCCTACGAGCAGTACTTC,CASSLDVRSYEQYF
TRBJ2-5,TRBV4-2,-,-,TGTGCCAGCAGCCACAACCAAGAGACCCAGTACTTC,CASSHNQETQYF
TRBJ2-7,TRBV7-2,few,TRBD2,TGTGCCAGCAGAATGACTAGCGGGAGTCCCGAGCAGTACTTC,CASRMTSGSPEQYF
TRBJ2-7,TRBV6-5,-,-,TGTGCCAGCCCCCAGGGGTCCACCTACGAGCAGTACTTC,CASPQGSTYEQYF
TRBJ2-7,TRBV4-1,-,-,TGCGCCAGCAGCCCAGACAGGAGCTCCTACGAGCAGTACTTC,CASSPDRSSYEQYF
TRBJ2-1,TRBV27,-,-,TGTGCCAGCAGTTTAGCCCGGTACGGGGTCTGGGACAATGAGCAGTTCTTC,CASSLARYGVWDNEQFF
TRBJ2-2,TRBV5-1,-,-,TGCGCCAGCAGCTCGTCGGCAGCCTCCTCCGCCTACACCGGGGAGCTGTTTTTT,CASSSSAASSAYTGELFF
TRBJ2-2,TRBV7-8,-,TRBD2,TGTGCCAGCAGCCCCTGGGGGGGTCCCACCGGGGAGCTGTTTTTT,CASSPWGGPTGELFF
TRBJ2-6,TRBV28,-,-,TGTGCCAGCGAAAACAGGGAGGGTGGGGCCAACGTCCTGACTTTC,CASENREGGANVLTF
TRBJ2-7,TRBV27,-,TRBD2,TGTGCCAGCAGTTTTGGCGGGGGGGAGCAGTACTTC,CASSFGGGEQYF